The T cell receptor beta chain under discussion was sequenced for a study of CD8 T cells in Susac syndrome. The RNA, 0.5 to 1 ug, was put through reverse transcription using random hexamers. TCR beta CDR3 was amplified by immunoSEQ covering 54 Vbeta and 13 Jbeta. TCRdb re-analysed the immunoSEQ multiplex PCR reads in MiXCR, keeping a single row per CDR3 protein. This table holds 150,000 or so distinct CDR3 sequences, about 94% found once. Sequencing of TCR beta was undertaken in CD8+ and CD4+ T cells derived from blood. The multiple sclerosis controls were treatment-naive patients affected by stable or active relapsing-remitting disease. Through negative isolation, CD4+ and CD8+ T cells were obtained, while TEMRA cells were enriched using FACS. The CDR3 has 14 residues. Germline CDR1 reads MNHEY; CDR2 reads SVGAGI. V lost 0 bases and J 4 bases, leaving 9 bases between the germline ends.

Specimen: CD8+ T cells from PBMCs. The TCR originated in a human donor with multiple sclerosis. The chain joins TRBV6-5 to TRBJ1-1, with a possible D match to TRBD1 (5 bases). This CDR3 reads CASSYSGQSTEAFF. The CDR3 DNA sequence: TGTGCCAGCAGTTACTCGGGGCAGAGCACTGAAGCTTTCTTT.